This entry features one T cell receptor beta chain sequence. This specimen comes from a study of blood T cell repertoires in COVID-19. Trimming removed 3 bases from V and 1 base from J; junction bases left unmatched: 10. CDR3 length equals 17 residues. Germline assignment: CDR1 SGHNT and CDR2 YENEEA. Assay used: immunoSEQ multiplex PCR; TCRdb lists only in-frame clones, some missing. The repertoire includes about 400,000 clones, about 86% of them detected once, and roughly 7.1% sits in the top ten. The TCR originated in a woman aged 55-69 years with COVID-19, enrolled during active disease. The chain is built from TRBV11-3 and TRBJ2-5; 8 bases fit TRBD1. The sample consisted of peripheral blood. CDR3 protein: CASSFHYPGTGQETQYF. CDR3 nucleotides: TGTGCCAGCAGCTTCCACTACCCCGGGACAGGCCAAGAGACCCAGTACTTC.